These T cell receptor beta chains were read from a single sample in a study of blood T cell repertoires in COVID-19. Profiling relied on immunoSEQ multiplex PCR, and the TCRdb table lists in-frame clones only, not all of them. The data hold approximately 310,000 clones, with approximately 89% observed a single time. The sample taken for sequencing was peripheral blood. The origin of the receptors is a woman in her forties or fifties who had recovered from COVID-19. Both conserved end residues are trimmed from each CDR3. Clone size, where shown, is once, few, many, or a class for clones that have expanded.

>TRBV7-2|TRBJ2-3|14|NA
ASSVLTGIGTDTQY
>TRBV18|TRBJ2-7|12|NA
ASSPRQGTGEQY
>TRBV10-3|TRBJ2-3|14|NA
AISEWGTASTDTQY
>TRBV5-4|TRBJ2-5|11|NA
ASSLVSGETQY
>TRBV7-9|TRBJ2-2|15|NA
ASSVPGQGASTGELF
>TRBV19|TRBJ1-2|16|once
ASSMAASKQGPDSGYT
>TRBV7-2|TRBJ2-7|12|NA
ASSSTETGAQQY
>TRBV6-5|TRBJ2-4|11|NA
ATKLLAKNIQY
>TRBV28|TRBJ1-1|11|NA
ASSLRRATEAF
>TRBV5-1|TRBJ1-1|10|NA
ASRTGGTEAF
>TRBV12-3/TRBV12-4|TRBJ1-1|9|NA
ASSSLFEAF
>TRBV5-4|TRBJ2-1|14|NA
ASTSPLSGSNNEQF
>TRBV7-8|TRBJ2-3|19|NA
ASSLNFGLVSAGGGTDTQY
>TRBV28|TRBJ2-5|11|NA
ATRGGGQETQY
>TRBV5-6|TRBJ2-7|10|NA
ASSLTDYEQY
>TRBV28|TRBJ2-7|13|once
ASSLLRVGGGEQY
>TRBV7-8|TRBJ2-7|12|NA
ASLASPRRYEQY
>TRBV5-1|TRBJ2-3|14|NA
ASSLDPSGRFYTQY
>TRBV2|TRBJ2-1|13|NA
ASTRQGSSYNEQF
>TRBV6-6|TRBJ2-4|12|NA
ASSRTGPWDIQY
>TRBV9|TRBJ2-7|12|NA
ASSRRDRAYEQY
>TRBV5-1|TRBJ2-3|14|few
ASSLVTSPVPDTQY
>TRBV6-5|TRBJ2-7|13|NA
ASSYYASGAYEQY
>TRBV7-8|TRBJ2-1|16|NA
ASSRGTSGSAGYNEQF
>TRBV28|TRBJ2-7|12|NA
ASRTTTASYEQY
>TRBV15|TRBJ1-1|10|NA
ATSRVHSEAF
>TRBV28|TRBJ1-6|11|NA
ASRGTGNSPLH
>TRBV6-2/TRBV6-3|TRBJ2-5|13|NA
ASSGDSGGPETQY
>TRBV7-9|TRBJ2-3|15|NA
ASSGIGTSAGTDTQY